One and the same sample provided the 7 T cell receptor beta chains below, sequenced in a study of T cell responses to AZD1222 COVID-19 vaccine. Sequencing used immunoSEQ multiplex PCR; TCRdb keeps in-frame clones, though not all of them. The sample lists some 73,000 clones, about 91% occurring once. Sample: peripheral blood, taken 28 days after the second AZD1222 dose. The receptor source for this set is an adult who received the AZD1222 COVID-19 vaccine.

This chain connects TRBV6-2 or TRBV6-3 to TRBJ2-2; D is undetermined. The V end was cut by 4 bases, the J end by 5 bases, with 17 bases between. This CDR3 has 16 residues. CDR1 and CDR2 from the germline V gene are MNHEY and SVGEGT. CDR3 protein: CASSSPTSVPTGELFF. Here the CDR3 DNA reads TGTGCCAGCAGTTCTCCTACCTCCGTGCCTACCGGGGAGCTGTTTTTT.

The CDR3 is CASSSAGAMNTEAFF. The CDR3 DNA reads TGTGCCAGCAGTTCCGCGGGGGCAATGAACACTGAAGCTTTCTTT. J is TRBJ1-1 and V is TRBV6-5; the D gene is possibly TRBD1 (6 bases). Germline lookup yields CDR1 MNHEY and CDR2 SVGAGI. V lost 4 bases to trimming and J lost 0 bases, with 12 bases between them. The CDR3 sequence is 15 residues long.

V and J are TRBV5-1 and TRBJ1-1; the D is unclear. In germline, CDR1 is SGHRS, CDR2 YFSETQ. V shed 1 base and J shed 4 bases, with 11 bases lying between them. CDR3 length: 14 amino acids. As DNA, the CDR3 is TGCGCCAGCAGCTTGTTTGGGGTTGGCACTGAAGCTTTCTTT. This translates into CASSLFGVGTEAFF.

The chain carries TRBV29-1 and TRBJ1-2; 11 bases fit TRBD1. Per germline, CDR1 SQVTM and CDR2 ANQGSEA. With V trimmed by 7 bases and J by 4 bases, 11 bases remained unmatched. The CDR3 is made up of 15 amino acids. This CDR3 is CSAWGQGGHSYGYTF. For the CDR3, the DNA is TGCAGCGCCTGGGGACAGGGGGGCCATAGCTATGGCTACACCTTC.

This sequence joins TRBV4-1 and TRBJ1-6; 9 bases fit TRBD1. CDR1 MGHRA and CDR2 YSYEKL come from the germline V gene. The CDR3 contains 17 residues. Unmatched junction bases numbered 13, after V lost 6 bases and J lost 7 bases. CDR3 nucleotides: TGCGCCAGCAGTGAAACTACAGGGGGCTTTTCCAATTCACCCCTCCACTTT. As protein: CASSETTGGFSNSPLHF.

The rearrangement joins TRBV27 to TRBJ1-1; 8 bases line up with TRBD1. The germline V gene has CDR1 MNHEY and CDR2 SMNVEV (reference sequence). J lost 2 bases, V lost 3 bases, and 5 bases had no gene match. This CDR3 has 15 amino acids. The CDR3 region has the DNA TGTGCCAGCAGTTTGTTACCAGGGGGCAACACTGAAGCTTTCTTT. This gives the protein CASSLLPGGNTEAFF.

The V call is TRBV7-2, the J call TRBJ2-1; D not resolved. Germline V gives CDR1 SGHTA, CDR2 FQGNSA. The CDR3 loop spans 15 amino acids. The germline V and J ends were trimmed by 5 bases and 0 bases, with 11 bases remaining between them. The CDR3 is CASSVRPNSYNEQFF. CDR3 sequence (DNA): TGTGCCAGCAGCGTCAGGCCTAACTCCTACAATGAGCAGTTCTTC. Combining the CDR3 with reference TRBV7-2 and TRBJ2-1 gives the whole variable domain GAGVSQSPSNKVTEKGKDVELRCDPISGHTALYWYRQSLGQGLEFLIYFQGNSAPDKSGLPSDRFSAERTGGSVSTLTIQRTQQEDSAVYLCASSVRPNSYNEQFFGPGTRLTVL.